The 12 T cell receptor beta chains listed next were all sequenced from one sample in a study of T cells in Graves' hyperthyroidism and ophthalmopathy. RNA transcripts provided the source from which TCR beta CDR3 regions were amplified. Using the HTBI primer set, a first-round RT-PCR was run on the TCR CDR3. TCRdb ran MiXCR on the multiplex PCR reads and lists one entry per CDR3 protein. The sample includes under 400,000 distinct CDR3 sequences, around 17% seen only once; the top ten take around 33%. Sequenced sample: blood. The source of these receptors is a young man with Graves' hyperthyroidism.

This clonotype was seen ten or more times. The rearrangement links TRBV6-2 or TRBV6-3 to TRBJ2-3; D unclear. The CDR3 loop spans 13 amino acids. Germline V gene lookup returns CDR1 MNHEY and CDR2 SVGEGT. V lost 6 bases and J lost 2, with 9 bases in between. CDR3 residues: CASRSTVTDTQYF. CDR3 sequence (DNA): TGTGCCAGCAGGTCAACTGTCACAGATACGCAGTATTTT.

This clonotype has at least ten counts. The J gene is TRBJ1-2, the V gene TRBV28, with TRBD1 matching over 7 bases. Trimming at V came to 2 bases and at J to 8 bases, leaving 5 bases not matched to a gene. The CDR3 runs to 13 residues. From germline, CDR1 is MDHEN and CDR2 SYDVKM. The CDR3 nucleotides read TGTGCCAGCAGTTTACTAGGGGGCTGGGGCTACACCTTC. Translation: CASSLLGGWGYTF.

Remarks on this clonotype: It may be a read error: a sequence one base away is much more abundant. The chain's CDR3 is CASSSTENTEALF. The CDR3, as DNA: TGTGCCAGCAGCTCGACAGAAAACACTGAAGCTCTCTTT. This chain uses TRBV11-2 with TRBJ1-1; maybe TRBD1 (5 bases). Germline V gene data show CDR1 as SGHAT and CDR2 as FQNNGV. This CDR3 contains 13 residues.

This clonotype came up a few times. The CDR3, as DNA: TGCAGCGCCGGAGGAGGGTCGGAAGCTTTCTTT. Translation gives CSAGGGSEAFF. This chain uses TRBV29-1 with TRBJ1-1; no definite D call. Germline loops: CDR1 SQVTM, CDR2 ANQGSEA. This CDR3 has 11 residues. V lost 7 bases and J 8 bases, leaving 14 bases between the germline ends.

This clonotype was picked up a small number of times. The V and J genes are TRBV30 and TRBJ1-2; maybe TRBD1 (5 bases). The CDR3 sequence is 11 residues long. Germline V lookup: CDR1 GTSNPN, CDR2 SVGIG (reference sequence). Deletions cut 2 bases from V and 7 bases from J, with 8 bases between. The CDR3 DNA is TGTGCCTGGAGTTTGGGGGGTGGCTACACCTTC. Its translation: CAWSLGGGYTF.

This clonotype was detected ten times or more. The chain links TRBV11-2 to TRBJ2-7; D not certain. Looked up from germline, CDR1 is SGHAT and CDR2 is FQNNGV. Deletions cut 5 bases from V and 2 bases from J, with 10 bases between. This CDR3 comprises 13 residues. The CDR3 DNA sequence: TGTGCCAGCAGCCCTCTTGCGGCCTACGAGCAGTACTTC. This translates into CASSPLAAYEQYF.

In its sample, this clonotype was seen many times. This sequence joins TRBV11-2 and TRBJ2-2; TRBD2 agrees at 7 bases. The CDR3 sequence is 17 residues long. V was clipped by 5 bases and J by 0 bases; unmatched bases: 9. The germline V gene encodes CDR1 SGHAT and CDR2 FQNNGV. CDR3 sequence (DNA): TGTGCCAGCAGCCCTAGGGTTGGGGGGGCGAACACCGGGGAGCTGTTTTTT. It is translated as CASSPRVGGANTGELFF.

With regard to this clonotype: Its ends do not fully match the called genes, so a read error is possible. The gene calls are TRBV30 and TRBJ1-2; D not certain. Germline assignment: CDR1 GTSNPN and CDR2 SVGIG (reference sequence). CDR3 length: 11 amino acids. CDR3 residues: CACRVNYGHTF. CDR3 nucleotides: TGTGCCTGTCGAGTAAACTATGGCCACACCTTC.

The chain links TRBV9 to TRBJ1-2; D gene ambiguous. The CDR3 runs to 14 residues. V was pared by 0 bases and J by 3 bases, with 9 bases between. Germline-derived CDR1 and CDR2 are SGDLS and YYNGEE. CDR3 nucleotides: TGTGCCAGCAGCGTAGCCGCGTCGGACTATGGCTACACCTTC. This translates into CASSVAASDYGYTF.

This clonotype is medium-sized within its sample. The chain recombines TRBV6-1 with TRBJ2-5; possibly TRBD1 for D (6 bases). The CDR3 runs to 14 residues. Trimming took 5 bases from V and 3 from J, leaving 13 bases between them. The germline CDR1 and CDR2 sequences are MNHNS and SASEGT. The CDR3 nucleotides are TGTGCCAGCAGTCCCGTGAGGGGGAAAGAGACCCAGTACTTC. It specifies CASSPVRGKETQYF.

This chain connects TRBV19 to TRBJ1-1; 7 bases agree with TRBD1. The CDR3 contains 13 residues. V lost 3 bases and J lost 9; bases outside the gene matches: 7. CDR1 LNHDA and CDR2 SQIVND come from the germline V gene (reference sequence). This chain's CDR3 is CASSIRDRQKAFF. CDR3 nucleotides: TGTGCCAGTAGTATTAGGGACAGACAAAAAGCTTTCTTT.

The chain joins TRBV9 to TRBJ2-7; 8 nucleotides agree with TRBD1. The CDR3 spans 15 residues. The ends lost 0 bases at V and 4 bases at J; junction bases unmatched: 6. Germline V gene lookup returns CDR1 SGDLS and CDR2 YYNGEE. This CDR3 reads CASSVDGQGGYEQYF. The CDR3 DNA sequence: TGTGCCAGCAGCGTAGATGGACAGGGAGGTTACGAGCAGTACTTC.